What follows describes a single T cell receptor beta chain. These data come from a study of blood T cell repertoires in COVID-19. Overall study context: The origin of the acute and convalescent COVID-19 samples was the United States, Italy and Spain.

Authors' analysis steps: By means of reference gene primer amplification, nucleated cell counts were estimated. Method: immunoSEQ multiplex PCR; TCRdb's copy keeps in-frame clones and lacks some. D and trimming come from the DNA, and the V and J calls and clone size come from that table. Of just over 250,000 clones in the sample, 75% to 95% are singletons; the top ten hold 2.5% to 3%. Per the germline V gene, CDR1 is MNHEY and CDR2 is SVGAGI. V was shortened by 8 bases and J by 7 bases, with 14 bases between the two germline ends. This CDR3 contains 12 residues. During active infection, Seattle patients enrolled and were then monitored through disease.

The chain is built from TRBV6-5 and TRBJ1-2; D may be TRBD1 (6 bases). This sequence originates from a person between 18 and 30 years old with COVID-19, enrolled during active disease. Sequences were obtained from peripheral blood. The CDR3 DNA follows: TGTGCCAGCGCCGCTAGGGGGTTTGGCTACACCTTC. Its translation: CASAARGFGYTF.